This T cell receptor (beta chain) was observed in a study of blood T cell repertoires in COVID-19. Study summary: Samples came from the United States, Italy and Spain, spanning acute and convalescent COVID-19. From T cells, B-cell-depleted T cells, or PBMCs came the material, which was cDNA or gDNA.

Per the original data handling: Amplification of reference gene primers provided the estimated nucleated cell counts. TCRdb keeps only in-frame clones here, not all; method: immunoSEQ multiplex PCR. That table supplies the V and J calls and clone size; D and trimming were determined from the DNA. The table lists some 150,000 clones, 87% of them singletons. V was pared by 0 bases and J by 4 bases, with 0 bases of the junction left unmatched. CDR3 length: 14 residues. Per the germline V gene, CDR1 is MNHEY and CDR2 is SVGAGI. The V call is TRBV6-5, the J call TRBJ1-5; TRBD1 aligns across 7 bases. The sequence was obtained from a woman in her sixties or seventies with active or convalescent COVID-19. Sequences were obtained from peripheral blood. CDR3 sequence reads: CASSYSQGNQPQHF. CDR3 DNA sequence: TGTGCCAGCAGTTACTCACAGGGGAATCAGCCCCAGCATTTT.